These 12 T cell receptor beta chains originate from one sample sequenced in a study of blood T cell repertoires in COVID-19. Profiling relied on immunoSEQ multiplex PCR, and the TCRdb table lists in-frame clones only, not all of them. The sample has tens of thousands of clones, around 67% seen once. The sample comprised peripheral blood. These receptors were obtained from a human donor with acute or convalescent COVID-19. The donor label of this sample is uncertain.

V gene TRBV30 combines with J gene TRBJ2-3, with 7 bases lining up with TRBD2. The CDR3 runs 15 residues. CDR1 is GTSNPN, CDR2 SVGIG, per germline (reference sequence). Trimming removed 8 bases from V and 3 bases from J; junction bases left unmatched: 14. The CDR3 loop reads CAVGLWGGQTDTQYF. CDR3 DNA sequence: TGTGCCGTAGGACTGTGGGGAGGGCAGACAGATACGCAGTATTTT.

This sequence joins TRBV7-2 and TRBJ2-3, with 7 bases fitting TRBD2. Germline V CDR1 and CDR2: SGHTA, FQGNSA. V was clipped by 5 bases and J by 1 base; unmatched bases: 9. The CDR3 totals 16 residues. The CDR3 DNA reads TGTGCCAGCAGCCTACCGACTAGCAGACGCACAGATACGCAGTATTTT. Its protein is CASSLPTSRRTDTQYF.

V is TRBV5-1 and J is TRBJ2-5; 10 bases are a match to TRBD2. The CDR3 is made up of 16 amino acids. From germline, CDR1 is SGHRS and CDR2 YFSETQ. J lost 5 bases, V lost 0 bases, and 7 bases had no gene match. The CDR3 DNA sequence: TGCGCCAGCAGCTTGGAGCCTAGCGGGGGATGGGAGACCCAGTACTTC. Encoded protein: CASSLEPSGGWETQYF.

For this clone: A read error may account for a junction end that differs from germline. J is TRBJ2-5 and V is TRBV13; 7 bases match TRBD2. CDR1 and CDR2 (germline): PRHDT, FYEKMQ (reference sequence). The CDR3 runs 12 residues. CDR3 loop: CASRLAGETQYF. The DNA of the CDR3 is TGTGCCAGCAGATTAGCGGGAGAGACCCAGTACTTC.

This chain joins TRBV6-4 and TRBJ2-3; D unresolved. The CDR3 is made up of 13 amino acids. V was pared by 4 bases and J by 2 bases, with 7 bases between. The germline V gene encodes CDR1 MRHNA and CDR2 SNTAGT. Written as DNA, the CDR3 is TGTGCCAGCAGTGGACAAATCACAGATACGCAGTATTTT. Translated: CASSGQITDTQYF.

CDR3 amino acids: CASSQAAGQTNEKLFF. The DNA of the CDR3 is TGCGCCAGCAGCCAAGCGGCGGGGCAAACTAATGAAAAACTGTTTTTT. The chain carries TRBV4-3 and TRBJ1-4, with D possibly TRBD1 on 5 matching bases. Between the trimmed V and J ends, which lost 1 base and 1 base, there was a span of 10 bases. The CDR3 is made up of 16 amino acids. Germline V lookup: CDR1 LGHNA, CDR2 YSLEER.

The CDR3 reads CASSETGSYGYTF. The CDR3 DNA sequence: TGTGCCAGCAGTGAGACAGGGTCCTATGGCTACACCTTC. The rearrangement joins TRBV6-2 or TRBV6-3 to TRBJ1-2; 7 bases match TRBD1. The CDR3 covers 13 residues. Germline CDR1 MNHEY, CDR2 SVGEGT. The V gene end was trimmed by 5 bases and the J gene end by 4 bases; junction bases not matched to a gene: 4.

This chain joins TRBV28 and TRBJ2-7, with 8 bases aligning to TRBD1. This CDR3 has 15 residues. Germline values: CDR1 MDHEN, CDR2 SYDVKM. The ends lost 2 bases at V and 6 bases at J; junction bases unmatched: 9. CDR3 DNA: TGTGCCAGCAGTTTAACCGGACAGGGTATGGGCGAGCAGTACTTC. Translating gives CASSLTGQGMGEQYF.

This sequence joins TRBV18 and TRBJ1-3, with D perhaps matching TRBD1 (6 bases). Germline CDR1 is KGHSH and CDR2 is LQKENI. Trimming took 3 bases from V and 0 from J, leaving 9 bases between them. This CDR3 has 15 residues. CDR3 loop: CASSPTGLSGNTIYF. The CDR3 nucleotides are TGTGCCAGCTCACCGACAGGACTCTCTGGAAACACCATATATTTT.

The chain has TRBV5-1 and TRBJ2-2, with TRBD2 identical over 11 bases. This CDR3 region has 15 residues. Germline CDR1 is SGHRS and CDR2 is YFSETQ. Unmatched junction bases numbered 6, after V lost 7 bases and J lost 4 bases. CDR3 loop: CASRTSGRVTGELFF. The CDR3 DNA sequence: TGCGCCAGCCGCACTAGCGGGAGAGTCACCGGGGAGCTGTTTTTT.

The rearrangement joins TRBV7-2 to TRBJ2-1, with 8 bases that match TRBD1. CDR1 is SGHTA and CDR2 is FQGNSA in the germline V gene. V lost 5 bases, J lost 9 bases, and 9 bases stayed unmatched. This CDR3 contains 14 residues. The CDR3: CASSARTGTGEQFF. CDR3 DNA sequence: TGTGCCAGCAGCGCCCGGACAGGGACGGGTGAGCAGTTCTTC.

The chain recombines TRBV5-6 with TRBJ1-2; TRBD1 is a possible D gene (5 bases). V was cut by 4 bases and J by 5 bases, with 18 bases left in between. This CDR3 is 15 amino acids long. Per the germline V gene, CDR1 is SGHDT and CDR2 is YYEEEE. The CDR3 region has the DNA TGTGCCAGCAGCGAAGGGACTGAGAAAAGATATGGCTACACCTTC. Protein sequence: CASSEGTEKRYGYTF.